This is a list of T cell receptor beta chains from one sample in a study of blood T cell repertoires in COVID-19. Sequencing used immunoSEQ multiplex PCR; TCRdb keeps in-frame clones, though not all of them. The table shows about 140,000 clones, with about 79% occurring only once. Material: PBMCs or T cells enriched from blood (not recorded which). All receptors derive from a woman in her fifties or sixties who had recovered from COVID-19. CDR3s include the opening cysteine and the closing phenylalanine or tryptophan. The D gene is left open where the match is weak. Some rows mark clone size as missing; the rest say once, few, many or name a class of expanded clone.

j_call: TRBJ1-6
d_call: -
v_call: TRBV2
clone_size: -
cdr3_aa: CASSEGRESYNSPLHF
cdr3_nt: TGTGCCAGCAGTGAAGGCAGGGAAAGCTATAATTCACCCCTCCACTTT

j_call: TRBJ2-2
d_call: TRBD2
v_call: TRBV5-1
clone_size: -
cdr3_aa: CASSRLAEPNTGELFF
cdr3_nt: TGCGCCAGCAGTCGACTAGCGGAACCGAACACCGGGGAGCTGTTTTTT

j_call: TRBJ2-4
d_call: TRBD1
v_call: TRBV7-3
clone_size: -
cdr3_aa: CASSSPWTGVAKNIQYF
cdr3_nt: TGTGCCAGCAGCTCACCGTGGACAGGGGTAGCCAAAAACATTCAGTACTTC

j_call: TRBJ1-2
d_call: TRBD1
v_call: TRBV2
clone_size: -
cdr3_aa: CASSTGGLANYGYTF
cdr3_nt: TGTGCCAGCAGTACAGGGGGCCTAGCTAACTATGGCTACACCTTC

j_call: TRBJ2-1
d_call: -
v_call: TRBV4-1
clone_size: -
cdr3_aa: CASSRAYEQFF
cdr3_nt: TGCGCCAGCAGCCGAGCCTATGAGCAGTTCTTC

j_call: TRBJ2-1
d_call: TRBD2
v_call: TRBV5-1
clone_size: -
cdr3_aa: CASSLAFASGSYNEQFF
cdr3_nt: TGCGCCAGCAGCTTGGCCTTTGCAAGCGGGAGCTACAATGAGCAGTTCTTC

j_call: TRBJ2-2
d_call: TRBD2
v_call: TRBV5-6
clone_size: -
cdr3_aa: CASSLPVAGGPGELFF
cdr3_nt: TGTGCCAGCAGCTTGCCCGTAGCGGGAGGGCCCGGGGAGCTGTTTTTT

j_call: TRBJ2-7
d_call: TRBD1
v_call: TRBV7-9
clone_size: -
cdr3_aa: CASSPGTGVYEQYF
cdr3_nt: TGTGCCAGCAGCCCTGGGACAGGGGTCTACGAGCAGTACTTC

j_call: TRBJ2-5
d_call: -
v_call: TRBV5-4
clone_size: once
cdr3_aa: CASSLGGLAGARETQYF
cdr3_nt: TGTGCCAGCAGCTTGGGAGGCCTGGCGGGGGCAAGGGAGACCCAGTACTTC

j_call: TRBJ1-5
d_call: -
v_call: TRBV28
clone_size: -
cdr3_aa: CASSLAGTSNQPQHF
cdr3_nt: TGTGCCAGCAGTTTAGCCGGGACATCTAATCAGCCCCAGCATTTT

j_call: TRBJ1-1
d_call: -
v_call: TRBV11-3
clone_size: -
cdr3_aa: CASSLTGMNTEAFF
cdr3_nt: TGTGCCAGCAGCTTAACAGGGATGAACACTGAAGCTTTCTTT

j_call: TRBJ2-3
d_call: -
v_call: TRBV7-7
clone_size: -
cdr3_aa: CASSPRRLQGGDTQYF
cdr3_nt: TGTGCCAGCAGCCCGAGAAGGCTACAGGGTGGAGATACGCAGTATTTT

j_call: TRBJ1-4
d_call: -
v_call: TRBV3-1/TRBV3-2
clone_size: -
cdr3_aa: CASSQGIRNEKLFF
cdr3_nt: TGTGCCAGCAGCCAAGGGATCAGGAATGAAAAACTGTTTTTT

j_call: TRBJ1-1
d_call: -
v_call: TRBV27
clone_size: once
cdr3_aa: CASSVTTNTEAFF
cdr3_nt: TGTGCCAGCAGTGTCACTACAAACACTGAAGCTTTCTTT

j_call: TRBJ1-1
d_call: TRBD1
v_call: TRBV4-1
clone_size: -
cdr3_aa: CASSRGQGVYTEAFF
cdr3_nt: TGCGCCAGCAGCCGTGGACAGGGGGTTTACACTGAAGCTTTCTTT

j_call: TRBJ2-3
d_call: TRBD2
v_call: TRBV7-3
clone_size: -
cdr3_aa: CASSWLAGATDTQYF
cdr3_nt: TGTGCCAGCAGTTGGCTAGCGGGAGCCACAGATACGCAGTATTTT

j_call: TRBJ1-3
d_call: -
v_call: TRBV2
clone_size: -
cdr3_aa: CASSSHLDIGNTIYF
cdr3_nt: TGTGCCAGCAGTAGTCACCTGGACATTGGAAACACCATATATTTT

j_call: TRBJ2-1
d_call: -
v_call: TRBV10-3
clone_size: -
cdr3_aa: CAIVMDVGVGEQFF
cdr3_nt: TGTGCCATCGTTATGGACGTGGGAGTCGGTGAGCAGTTCTTC

j_call: TRBJ1-1
d_call: -
v_call: TRBV2
clone_size: -
cdr3_aa: CASSEALFGAFRAFF
cdr3_nt: TGTGCCAGCAGTGAAGCGCTTTTTGGAGCCTTTCGAGCTTTCTTT

j_call: TRBJ2-3
d_call: -
v_call: TRBV4-1
clone_size: once
cdr3_aa: CASSQDSERFTDTQYF
cdr3_nt: TGCGCCAGCAGCCAAGATTCGGAGCGGTTCACAGATACGCAGTATTTT

j_call: TRBJ2-5
d_call: TRBD1
v_call: TRBV10-3
clone_size: -
cdr3_aa: CAIQDRAFEETQYF
cdr3_nt: TGTGCCATTCAGGACAGGGCGTTCGAAGAGACCCAGTACTTC

j_call: TRBJ1-4
d_call: -
v_call: TRBV20-1
clone_size: -
cdr3_aa: CSARGGEKLFF
cdr3_nt: TGCAGTGCTAGAGGGGGGGAGAAACTGTTTTTT

j_call: TRBJ2-2
d_call: TRBD1
v_call: TRBV24-1
clone_size: -
cdr3_aa: CATSDLTGGDTGELFF
cdr3_nt: TGTGCCACCAGTGATTTGACAGGGGGTGACACCGGGGAGCTGTTTTTT

j_call: TRBJ1-4
d_call: -
v_call: TRBV3-1/TRBV3-2
clone_size: -
cdr3_aa: CASSQGRWGGRTNEKLFF
cdr3_nt: TGTGCCAGCAGCCAAGGACGTTGGGGGGGGCGGACTAATGAAAAACTGTTTTTT

j_call: TRBJ1-3
d_call: TRBD1
v_call: TRBV2
clone_size: -
cdr3_aa: CASRAGTGAGNTIYF
cdr3_nt: TGTGCCAGCAGGGCCGGGACAGGGGCTGGAAACACCATATATTTT

j_call: TRBJ1-1
d_call: TRBD1
v_call: TRBV4-2
clone_size: few
cdr3_aa: CASRQRQGDSPEAFF
cdr3_nt: TGTGCCAGCAGACAACGACAGGGGGATTCCCCTGAAGCTTTCTTT

j_call: TRBJ1-2
d_call: TRBD1
v_call: TRBV28
clone_size: -
cdr3_aa: CASSTEGQGPYGYTF
cdr3_nt: TGTGCCAGCAGCACCGAGGGACAGGGGCCCTATGGCTACACCTTC

j_call: TRBJ2-7
d_call: TRBD2
v_call: TRBV27
clone_size: -
cdr3_aa: CASSSFGLGRPSSYEQYF
cdr3_nt: TGTGCCAGCAGTTCCTTCGGACTAGGAAGACCCAGCTCCTACGAGCAGTACTTC

j_call: TRBJ2-5
d_call: -
v_call: TRBV30
clone_size: -
cdr3_aa: CAWSVPRGIMKTQYF
cdr3_nt: TGTGCCTGGAGTGTTCCTCGGGGGATTATGAAGACCCAGTACTTC

j_call: TRBJ2-1
d_call: -
v_call: TRBV21-1
clone_size: -
cdr3_aa: CASSKGWEGAENNEQFF
cdr3_nt: TGTGCCAGCAGCAAAGGATGGGAAGGGGCTGAAAACAATGAGCAGTTCTTC

j_call: TRBJ2-4
d_call: -
v_call: TRBV14
clone_size: once
cdr3_aa: CASSPYRYHIQYF
cdr3_nt: TGTGCCAGCAGCCCGTACAGGTACCACATTCAGTACTTC

j_call: TRBJ2-2
d_call: TRBD2
v_call: TRBV4-2
clone_size: -
cdr3_aa: CASSQDLLAGPGDTGELFF
cdr3_nt: TGTGCCAGCAGCCAAGATCTCCTAGCGGGGCCCGGGGACACCGGGGAGCTGTTTTTT

j_call: TRBJ2-7
d_call: -
v_call: TRBV30
clone_size: -
cdr3_aa: CASGMTGNEQYF
cdr3_nt: TGTGCCTCGGGAATGACAGGCAACGAGCAGTACTTC

j_call: TRBJ2-7
d_call: -
v_call: TRBV5-4
clone_size: few
cdr3_aa: CASSLHGGRMFYEQYF
cdr3_nt: TGTGCCAGCAGCTTGCACGGTGGCAGGATGTTCTACGAGCAGTACTTC

j_call: TRBJ1-2
d_call: TRBD1
v_call: TRBV9
clone_size: -
cdr3_aa: CASSVAGTESYGYTF
cdr3_nt: TGTGCCAGCAGCGTAGCTGGGACAGAAAGCTATGGCTACACCTTC

j_call: TRBJ2-6
d_call: -
v_call: TRBV6-5
clone_size: -
cdr3_aa: CASKTGSGANVLTF
cdr3_nt: TGTGCCAGCAAGACAGGCTCTGGGGCCAACGTCCTGACTTTC

j_call: TRBJ2-3
d_call: TRBD2
v_call: TRBV5-1
clone_size: -
cdr3_aa: CASSPGGLAGAGDTQYF
cdr3_nt: TGCGCCAGCAGCCCGGGGGGACTAGCGGGAGCTGGGGATACGCAGTATTTT

j_call: TRBJ2-7
d_call: -
v_call: TRBV9
clone_size: -
cdr3_aa: CASSAGVDYEQYF
cdr3_nt: TGTGCCAGCAGCGCCGGGGTAGACTACGAGCAGTACTTC

j_call: TRBJ2-1
d_call: -
v_call: TRBV28
clone_size: -
cdr3_aa: CASSSRQGGGNEQFF
cdr3_nt: TGTGCCAGCAGTTCCAGACAGGGCGGAGGGAATGAGCAGTTCTTC

j_call: TRBJ1-5
d_call: TRBD1
v_call: TRBV19
clone_size: few
cdr3_aa: CASSRQGTSNQPQHF
cdr3_nt: TGTGCCAGTAGTCGACAGGGGACTAGCAATCAGCCCCAGCATTTT

j_call: TRBJ1-2
d_call: -
v_call: TRBV19
clone_size: -
cdr3_aa: CASSIIRTDGYTF
cdr3_nt: TGTGCCAGTAGTATAATACGGACAGACGGCTACACCTTC

j_call: TRBJ2-3
d_call: -
v_call: TRBV19
clone_size: -
cdr3_aa: CASSIMGAADTQYF
cdr3_nt: TGTGCCAGTAGTATTATGGGGGCGGCAGATACGCAGTATTTT

j_call: TRBJ1-5
d_call: TRBD1
v_call: TRBV19
clone_size: -
cdr3_aa: CASKVTGTNQPQHF
cdr3_nt: TGTGCCAGTAAAGTGACAGGGACAAATCAGCCCCAGCATTTT

j_call: TRBJ1-1
d_call: -
v_call: TRBV5-8
clone_size: -
cdr3_aa: CARGPNTEAFF
cdr3_nt: TGTGCTCGCGGTCCGAACACTGAAGCTTTCTTT

j_call: TRBJ2-3
d_call: TRBD1
v_call: TRBV11-2
clone_size: -
cdr3_aa: CASRGSRQGHSYTQYF
cdr3_nt: TGTGCCAGCAGAGGTTCAAGACAGGGGCACTCCTATACGCAGTATTTT

j_call: TRBJ1-1
d_call: TRBD1
v_call: TRBV3-1/TRBV3-2
clone_size: -
cdr3_aa: CASSHPRGRRAFF
cdr3_nt: TGTGCCAGCAGCCATCCCAGGGGGAGAAGAGCTTTCTTT

j_call: TRBJ2-2
d_call: TRBD1
v_call: TRBV5-1
clone_size: -
cdr3_aa: CASSTDRGYTGELFF
cdr3_nt: TGCGCCAGCAGCACCGACAGGGGGTATACCGGGGAGCTGTTTTTT

j_call: TRBJ1-2
d_call: -
v_call: TRBV28
clone_size: -
cdr3_aa: CASRSGRGYTF
cdr3_nt: TGTGCCAGCAGATCAGGGCGCGGCTACACCTTC

j_call: TRBJ1-2
d_call: -
v_call: TRBV19
clone_size: -
cdr3_aa: CASSIDDKVFYGYTF
cdr3_nt: TGTGCCAGTAGTATAGATGACAAGGTCTTCTATGGCTACACCTTC